These 7 T cell receptor beta chains were sequenced from one sample in a study of a mutant IDH1 vaccine in newly diagnosed glioma (dated by TCRdb to the early 2020s). Read against the paper, the sample's time point label means: baseline, week 1 (first vaccination visit). The label giving this sample's treatment or condition can be read as: pre-vaccination baseline after standard-of-care therapy. Receptors were amplified or captured by the immunoSEQ multiplex PCR assay. Entries here come from immuneACCESS through TCRdb and include only in-frame sequences with V and J called. Some clones fail to appear in such tables; in the studies checked, an unresolved V gene covers under half of the shortfall, and the cause of the remainder is unknown. The sample table holds more than 50,000 clones, of which 80% to 90% were seen once. 2.9% of the sample is held by the ten biggest clonotypes. The source material was PBMCs, sampled from a glioma patient treated with radiotherapy, temozolomide or both. Source of these receptors: a man aged 30 to 45 with glioma.

V and J are TRBV29-1 and TRBJ1-2; 7 positions agree with TRBD1. The CDR3 totals 14 residues. In germline, CDR1 is SQVTM, CDR2 ANQGSEA. The V gene end was trimmed by 3 bases and the J gene end by 2 bases; junction bases not matched to a gene: 6. In DNA form, the CDR3 reads TGCAGCGTTGATGCTGGGACAGTGAACTATGGCTACACCTTC. Its translation is CSVDAGTVNYGYTF.

The chain uses TRBV5-1 and TRBJ1-1, with D perhaps TRBD1 (6 bases). V shed 7 bases and J shed 0 bases, with 22 bases lying between them. CDR3 size: 17 residues. Germline V CDR1 and CDR2: SGHRS, YFSETQ. CDR3 in DNA: TGCGCCAGCTCCGCCCCCACAGGGCGGGTCATGAACACTGAAGCTTTCTTT. Its translation: CASSAPTGRVMNTEAFF.

V is TRBV11-2 and J is TRBJ2-1, with 9 bases matching TRBD2. The germline V gene has CDR1 SGHAT and CDR2 FQNNGV. J gave up 2 bases and V 5 bases, and 7 bases lay outside the gene matches. This CDR3 is 16 amino acids long. CDR3 in amino acids: CASSPHGGGAYNEQFF. Written as DNA, the CDR3 is TGTGCCAGCAGCCCCCATGGCGGGGGGGCCTACAATGAGCAGTTCTTC.

The chain combines TRBV19 with TRBJ1-2; tentative D call: TRBD1 (6 bases). CDR3 size: 13 residues. Looked up from germline, CDR1 is LNHDA and CDR2 is SQIVND (reference sequence). The V end lost 3 bases, the J end lost 7 bases, and 12 bases lay between the germline ends. CDR3 region: CASSIRGPSGYTF. The CDR3 DNA is TGTGCCAGTAGTATCAGGGGACCCAGTGGCTACACCTTC.

The chain combines TRBV5-1 with TRBJ1-4, with D perhaps matching TRBD1 (6 bases). CDR1 SGHRS and CDR2 YFSETQ come from the germline V gene. The CDR3 has 13 amino acids. Trimming took off 4 bases at V and 4 bases at J, with 8 bases between the two ends. CDR3 residues: CASSGQFNEKLFF. CDR3 coding DNA: TGCGCCAGCAGCGGACAGTTTAATGAAAAACTGTTTTTT.

This clone was seen more than once but under ten times. J is TRBJ1-1 and V is TRBV19; possibly TRBD1 for D (6 bases). In germline, CDR1 is LNHDA, CDR2 SQIVND (reference sequence). V was trimmed by 7 bases and J by 1 base, leaving 19 bases between them. CDR3 length: 16 residues. The CDR3 DNA is TGTGCCAGTACACTCCTTGCGCAGGGGCGGAACACTGAAGCTTTCTTT. Encoded protein: CASTLLAQGRNTEAFF.

This chain connects TRBV7-9 to TRBJ1-1; TRBD1 aligns across 7 bases. The CDR3 has 15 amino acids. Germline CDR1 is SEHNR and CDR2 is FQNEAQ (reference sequence). The ends lost 5 bases at V and 2 bases at J; junction bases unmatched: 8. The CDR3 is CASSENRGSNTEAFF. DNA for the CDR3: TGTGCCAGCAGCGAAAACAGGGGATCTAACACTGAAGCTTTCTTT.